Listed below are T cell receptor beta chains from one sample, sequenced in a study of blood T cell repertoires in COVID-19. The protocol was immunoSEQ multiplex PCR, while the TCRdb copy is restricted to in-frame clones and leaves out a portion. The sample comprises around 160,000 clones, 80% of which are singletons, and approximately 6% rests with the top ten. The sequencing input was PBMCs or T cells enriched from blood (not recorded which). The receptors were sampled from a man between 40 and 49 years old who had recovered from COVID-19. Each CDR3 is given with its conserved first and last residue. A D gene is named only where the DNA matches it firmly. Clone size is not always given. Where it is, it says once, few, many or a class for expanded clones.

D	V	size	J	DNA	CDR3
-	TRBV11-2	-	TRBJ2-2	TGTGCCAGCTGCTTCGACTTGTTAACCGGGGAGCTGTTTTTT	CASCFDLLTGELFF
TRBD1	TRBV6-1	-	TRBJ1-2	TGTGCCAGCAGTGAACGGGACAGGAACGATGGCTACACCTTC	CASSERDRNDGYTF
-	TRBV18	few	TRBJ1-2	TGTGCCAGCTCACCTGCTCTGTGGAGTGGTGGACAGCTGGGGAGCTATGGCTACACCTTC	CASSPALWSGGQLGSYGYTF
-	TRBV12-5	few	TRBJ1-1	TGTGCTAGTGGTTTGGCCCCCGCCCGGGGAATGAACACTGAAGCTTTCTTT	CASGLAPARGMNTEAFF
-	TRBV24-1	once	TRBJ1-5	TGTGCCACCAGTGCGGGGTCCTATAGCAATCAGCCCCAGCATTTT	CATSAGSYSNQPQHF
TRBD2	TRBV30	-	TRBJ2-2	TGTGCCTGGAGTGGACTAGCGGGGACCCTCACCGGGGAGCTGTTTTTT	CAWSGLAGTLTGELFF
-	TRBV25-1	-	TRBJ1-6	TGTGCCAGCAGTGATGGTCGGCCGCGCGGGGGATATAATTCACCCCTCCACTTT	CASSDGRPRGGYNSPLHF
TRBD2	TRBV7-9	-	TRBJ2-1	TGTGCCAGCAGCTTAGATCGGACTAGTAGTGGGAATGAGCAGTTCTTC	CASSLDRTSSGNEQFF
TRBD1	TRBV24-1	-	TRBJ2-2	TGTGCCACCAGTGATTTGTTGGGGCCGGAAGGGGGCAGTTCGAACACCGGGGAGCTGTTTTTT	CATSDLLGPEGGSSNTGELFF
-	TRBV11-3	few	TRBJ1-1	TGTGCCAGCAGCTTAGTGGCCAACACTGAAGCTTTCTTT	CASSLVANTEAFF
-	TRBV3-1/TRBV3-2	-	TRBJ2-2	TGTGCCAGCAGCCCCCGGCAGGCCAACACCGGGGAGCTGTTTTTT	CASSPRQANTGELFF
-	TRBV30	-	TRBJ1-2	TGTGCCTGGAGTGTACAGGGCAGCCCTAGCTATGGCTACACCTTC	CAWSVQGSPSYGYTF
-	TRBV28	few	TRBJ1-5	TGTGCCAGCAGTTTATGGGCTCAGCCCCAGCATTTT	CASSLWAQPQHF
TRBD1	TRBV25-1	-	TRBJ2-3	TGTGCCAGCAGTGAAAGGGCACAGGGGAGCTTTAGCACAGATACGCAGTATTTT	CASSERAQGSFSTDTQYF
TRBD2	TRBV5-1	-	TRBJ2-3	TGCGCCAGCAGCTTGGCCCGGACTAGGGACGGCACAGATACGCAGTATTTT	CASSLARTRDGTDTQYF
TRBD2	TRBV7-6	few	TRBJ2-1	TGTGCCAGCAGCTATAGCGGGGGGGCCTACAATGAGCAGTTCTTC	CASSYSGGAYNEQFF
-	TRBV19	-	TRBJ2-2	TGTGCCAGTAGTATTGGTTACTCACCTTACACCGGGGAGCTGTTTTTT	CASSIGYSPYTGELFF
TRBD1	TRBV18	-	TRBJ2-3	TGTGCCAGCTCACCACGAGGGACAGGGTTCACAGATACGCAGTATTTT	CASSPRGTGFTDTQYF
-	TRBV11-3	-	TRBJ2-5	TGTGCCAGCAGCTTTGGCAGCCAAGAGACCCAGTACTTC	CASSFGSQETQYF
-	TRBV2	-	TRBJ1-6	TGTGCCAGCAGTGAGGGGGGGTCCGCTTCACCCCTCCACTTT	CASSEGGSASPLHF
TRBD2	TRBV2	once	TRBJ2-3	TGTGCCAGCAGTTCTAGCGGGGGCACAGATACGCAGTATTTT	CASSSSGGTDTQYF
-	TRBV5-1	-	TRBJ1-2	TGCGCCAGCAGCCACGGGGACTATGGCTACACCTTC	CASSHGDYGYTF
TRBD2	TRBV7-9	many	TRBJ2-1	TGTGCCAGCAGTCCGCCAACTAGCGGGGAATCCTACAATGAGCAGTTCTTC	CASSPPTSGESYNEQFF
-	TRBV30	-	TRBJ2-3	TGTGCCTGGAGTCGGGGAAAGAGCACAGATACGCAGTATTTT	CAWSRGKSTDTQYF
-	TRBV27	-	TRBJ1-6	TGTGCCAGCAGTTTATCGTTGGCAGTATCCTCACCCCTCCACTTT	CASSLSLAVSSPLHF
TRBD1	TRBV4-2	-	TRBJ1-3	TGTGCCAGCAGCCAAGGGGGTACAGGGGAAGCCATATATTTT	CASSQGGTGEAIYF
-	TRBV7-9	few	TRBJ2-6	TGTGCCAGCAGCCTAGGCGACTCCATCTCTGGGGCCAACGTCCTGACTTTC	CASSLGDSISGANVLTF
-	TRBV5-1	-	TRBJ1-4	TGCGCCAGCAGCTTGGGGACAGCAGGCTTCGGGGAAAAACTGTTTTTT	CASSLGTAGFGEKLFF
-	TRBV19	-	TRBJ1-2	TGTGCCGTCCCCCGGACGGGGTCCTATGGCTACACCTTC	CAVPRTGSYGYTF